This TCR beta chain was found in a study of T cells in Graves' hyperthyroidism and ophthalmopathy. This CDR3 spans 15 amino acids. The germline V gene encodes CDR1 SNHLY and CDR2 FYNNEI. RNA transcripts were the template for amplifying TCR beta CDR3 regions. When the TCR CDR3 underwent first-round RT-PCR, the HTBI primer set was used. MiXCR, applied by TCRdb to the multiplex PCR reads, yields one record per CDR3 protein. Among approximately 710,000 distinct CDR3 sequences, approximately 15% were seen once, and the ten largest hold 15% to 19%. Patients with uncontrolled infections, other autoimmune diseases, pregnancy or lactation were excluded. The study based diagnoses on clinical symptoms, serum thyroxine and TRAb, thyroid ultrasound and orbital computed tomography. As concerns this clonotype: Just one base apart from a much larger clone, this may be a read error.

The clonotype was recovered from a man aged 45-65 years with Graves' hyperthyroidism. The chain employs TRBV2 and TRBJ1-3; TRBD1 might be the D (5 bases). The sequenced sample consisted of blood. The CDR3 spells CASSTPGRSGNTLYF. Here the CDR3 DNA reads TGTGCCAGCAGTACCCCAGGGAGATCTGGAAACACCTTATATTTT. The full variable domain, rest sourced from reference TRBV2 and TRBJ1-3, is EPEVTQTPSHQVTQMGQEVILRCVPISNHLYFYWYRQILGQKVEFLVSFYNNEISEKSEIFDDQFSVERPDGSNFTLKIRSTKLEDSAMYFCASSTPGRSGNTLYFGEGSWLTVV.